The 5 T cell receptor beta chains reported below all come from one sample, sequenced in a study of cytomegalovirus exposure and HLA in healthy donors. The primer mix had 60 Vbeta and 13 Jbeta primers. The data were produced by immunoSEQ multiplex PCR, yet TCRdb's version contains in-frame clones alone and is incomplete. The sample has 150,000 or so clones; around 79% are singletons. Sequences were obtained from PBMCs. These receptors were obtained from a man younger than 40 in good health and CMV-seropositive.

Only a few counts were recorded for this clone. This chain connects TRBV11-3 to TRBJ2-5, with TRBD2 as a possible D gene (5 bases). Germline CDR1 SGHNT, CDR2 YENEEA. This CDR3 is 15 amino acids long. V lost 1 base and J lost 1, with 10 bases in between. CDR3: CASSLGERTQETQYF. CDR3 nucleotide sequence: TGTGCCAGCAGCTTAGGAGAGCGGACCCAAGAGACCCAGTACTTC.

The chain joins TRBV5-1 to TRBJ2-1, with a tentative D call TRBD2 (5 bases). The CDR3 is 13 residues long. Germline V gene sequence: CDR1 SGHRS, CDR2 YFSETQ. The V end was cut by 4 bases, the J end by 4 bases, with 9 bases between. CDR3 nucleotides: TGCGCCAGCAGCATCGGGGTTTACAATGAGCAGTTCTTC. It is translated as CASSIGVYNEQFF. Complete variable domain (other parts from reference TRBV5-1 and TRBJ2-1): KAGVTQTPRYLIKTRGQQVTLSCSPISGHRSVSWYQQTPGQGLQFLFEYFSETQRNKGNFPGRFSGRQFSNSRSEMNVSTLELGDSALYLCASSIGVYNEQFFGPGTRLTVL.

The chain uses TRBV4-2 and TRBJ1-1, with D perhaps matching TRBD1 (6 bases). CDR1 LGHNA and CDR2 YNFKEQ come from the germline V gene. V shed 2 bases and J shed 1 base, with 8 bases lying between them. The CDR3 spans 14 residues. CDR3 residues: CASSQPGQNTEAFF. The CDR3 DNA reads as TGTGCCAGCAGCCAACCGGGACAGAACACTGAAGCTTTCTTT.

CDR3 in amino acids: CASSLVPDSNTEAFF. In DNA, the CDR3 is TGCGCCAGCAGCTTGGTTCCAGACTCGAACACTGAAGCTTTCTTT. The V call is TRBV5-1, the J call TRBJ1-1; D remains unclear. Germline V gene sequence: CDR1 SGHRS, CDR2 YFSETQ. The CDR3 spans 15 residues. V was trimmed by 0 bases and J by 1 base, leaving 10 bases between them.

The chain recombines TRBV6-5 with TRBJ1-4, with D possibly being TRBD1 (6 bases). This CDR3 is built from 16 residues. Trimming removed 2 bases from V and 2 bases from J, with 12 bases in between. Looked up from germline, CDR1 is MNHEY and CDR2 is SVGAGI. CDR3: CASSYGQGSTNEKLFF. In nucleotides, the CDR3 is TGTGCCAGCAGTTACGGCCAGGGGTCGACTAATGAAAAACTGTTTTTT.